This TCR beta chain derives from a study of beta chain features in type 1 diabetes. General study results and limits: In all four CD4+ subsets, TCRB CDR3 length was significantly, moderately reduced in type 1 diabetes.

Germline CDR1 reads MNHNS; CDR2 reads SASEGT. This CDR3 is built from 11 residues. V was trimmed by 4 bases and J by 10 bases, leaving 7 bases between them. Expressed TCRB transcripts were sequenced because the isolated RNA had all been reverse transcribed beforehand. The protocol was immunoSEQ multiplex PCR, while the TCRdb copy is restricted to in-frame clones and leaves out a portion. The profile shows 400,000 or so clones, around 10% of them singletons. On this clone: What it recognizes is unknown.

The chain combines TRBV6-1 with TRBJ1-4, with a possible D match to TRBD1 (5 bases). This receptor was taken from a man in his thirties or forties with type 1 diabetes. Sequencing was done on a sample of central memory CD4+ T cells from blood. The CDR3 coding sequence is TGTGCCAGCAGTGGGGGGGGAAAACTGTTTTTT. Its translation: CASSGGGKLFF.